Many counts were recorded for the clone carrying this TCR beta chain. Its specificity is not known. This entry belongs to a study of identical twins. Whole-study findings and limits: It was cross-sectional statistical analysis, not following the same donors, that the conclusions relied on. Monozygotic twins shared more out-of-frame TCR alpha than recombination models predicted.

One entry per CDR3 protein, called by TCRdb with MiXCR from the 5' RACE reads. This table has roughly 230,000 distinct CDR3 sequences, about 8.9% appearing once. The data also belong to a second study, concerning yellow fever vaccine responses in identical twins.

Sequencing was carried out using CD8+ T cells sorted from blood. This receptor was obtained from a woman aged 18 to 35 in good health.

The CDR3 bases are TGTGCCAGCAGCCCGACAGCCGCCGGGGAGCTGTTTTTT. Protein sequence: CASSPTAAGELFF. The chain couples TRBV13 to TRBJ2-2; D perhaps matches TRBD1 (5 bases). Looked up from germline, CDR1 is PRHDT and CDR2 is FYEKMQ (reference sequence). CDR3 length: 13 amino acids. V lost 5 bases and J lost 6, with 10 bases in between.